These T cell receptor beta chains were read from a single sample in a study of molecular identifiers for immune sequencing clone quantification. TCRdb recomputed calls from the PCR reads with MiXCR, one row per CDR3 protein. The sample records around 300 distinct CDR3 sequences, nearly 80% being singletons. The material sequenced was CMV-specific effector CD8+ T cells from blood (PBMCs), not recorded whether cultured. The receptors stem from a human donor in good health. Some libraries in this study had Jurkat cell RNA spiked in. Each CDR3 is given with its conserved first and last residue. A D gene is named only where the DNA matches it firmly. Not every row has a clone size; where given, it reads once, few, many or a size class.

v_gene	abundance	j_gene	d_gene	CDR3aa	CDR3nt
TRBV6-5	NA	TRBJ1-2	NA	CASSPTTGTQGSYTF	TGTGCCAGCAGTCCTACGACCGGGACCCAGGGGAGCTACACCTTC
TRBV28	NA	TRBJ2-7	NA	CALSRHGTVSAPSF	TGTGCCCTCAGCCGGCATGGGACGGTCTCCGCTCCGTCCTTC
TRBV28	NA	TRBJ2-7	NA	CSSILPGTVYEQSF	TGTTCCAGCATACTGCCGGGGACGGTCTACGAGCAGTCCTTC
TRBV27	NA	TRBJ1-1	NA	CASSLEGYIVF	TGTGCCAGCAGTTTAGAAGGATACATTGTCTTT
TRBV5-1	many	TRBJ2-7	NA	CASSLKLEGFYEQYF	TGCGCCAGCAGCTTAAAGTTAGAAGGATTCTACGAGCAGTACTTC
TRBV6-5	NA	TRBJ1-2	NA	CASSFFTGTQGSYTF	TGTGCCAGCAGTTTCTTTACCGGGACCCAGGGGAGCTACACCTTC
TRBV6-1	many	TRBJ2-4	TRBD1	CASSETGVHVLQYF	TGTGCCAGCAGTGAGACAGGGGTTCATGTTCTTCAGTACTTC
TRBV27	NA	TRBJ1-1	NA	CSLIFYGSPESFF	TGTTCCCTCATTTTCTACGGCTCCCCTGAATCTTTCTTT
TRBV28	NA	TRBJ2-7	NA	CSLRLQFPFSSPSF	TGTTCCCTCAGACTGCAGTTTCCTTTCTCCTCGCCTTCCTTC
TRBV28	NA	TRBJ2-7	NA	CAIIRQVPVSEPSF	TGTGCCATCATCCGTCAGGTTCCGGTCTCCGAGCCGTCCTTC
TRBV28	NA	TRBJ2-7	NA	CALSLPGTFSYPSF	TGTGCCCTCAGCCTTCCGGGGACGTTCTCCTATCCGTCCTTC
TRBV7-2	few	TRBJ1-6	NA	CASSFTEPHALHF	TGTGCCAGCAGCTTTACAGAGCCTCATGCCCTCCACTTT
TRBV27	NA	TRBJ1-1	NA	CSRSFAGYTEAFF	TGTTCCCGCAGTTTCGCAGGATACACTGAAGCTTTCTTT
TRBV27	NA	TRBJ1-1	NA	CARSFAGYPASFF	TGTGCCCGCAGTTTCGCCGGATACCCTGCATCTTTCTTT
TRBV4-1	NA	TRBJ1-5	NA	CASSQDPSQPQRF	TGCGCCAGCAGCCAAGATCCCAGTCAGCCCCAGCGTTTT
TRBV29-1	many	TRBJ2-7	NA	CSVEGRGTYYEQYF	TGCAGCGTTGAAGGACGGGGCACATACTACGAGCAGTACTTC
TRBV27	many	TRBJ1-1	NA	CASLEGYTEAFF	TGTGCCAGTTTAGAAGGATACACTGAAGCTTTCTTT
TRBV28	NA	TRBJ2-7	NA	CALSRPGTVSSPSF	TGTGCCCTCAGCCGTCCTGGGACGGTCTCCTCGCCGTCCTTC
TRBV28	NA	TRBJ2-7	NA	CALIRQGTVYEPCF	TGTGCCCTCATCCGGCAGGGGACGGTCTACGAGCCTTGCTTC
TRBV16	NA	TRBJ2-7	NA	CASSSGLLAGGPDQSF	TGTGCCAGCAGCTCGGGGCTCCTCGCTGGGGGGCCCGATCAGTCCTTC
TRBV27	NA	TRBJ1-1	NA	CSSLFAGYTEAFF	TGTTCCAGCCTTTTCGCCGGCTACACTGAAGCTTTCTTT
TRBV16	NA	TRBJ2-7	NA	CASRSGLLAGGHEQSF	TGTGCCAGCCGCTCGGGGCTACTCGCTGGTGGGCACGAGCAGTCCTTC
TRBV28	NA	TRBJ2-7	NA	CSLIRQGTVSEQSF	TGTTCCCTCATCCGGCAGGGGACGGTCTCCGAGCAGTCCTTC
TRBV28	NA	TRBJ2-7	NA	CARSRQGTVSAPSF	TGTGCCCGCAGCCGGCAGGGGACGGTCTCCGCTCCGTCCTTC
TRBV6-5	large	TRBJ1-2	NA	CASSPVTGTGNYGYTF	TGTGCCAGCAGTCCGGTCACGGGGACCGGTAACTATGGCTACACCTTC
TRBV27	once	TRBJ1-1	NA	CASILEGSPEAFF	TGTGCCAGCATTTTAGAAGGATCCCCTGAAGCTTTCTTT
TRBV6-5	NA	TRBJ1-2	TRBD1	CASIPTTVTGCYGYTF	TGTGCCAGCATTCCTACGACCGTGACAGGGTGTTATGGCTACACCTTC